The 8 T cell receptor beta chains listed next were all sequenced from one sample in a study of neurological immune-mediated disorders. TCRdb called the 5' RACE reads again in MiXCR, with one record for every CDR3 protein. The table records around 70,000 distinct CDR3 sequences, around 4.8% of them present only once. Sequencing input: PBMCs. The receptors come from an older woman with multiple sclerosis.

There are many counts of this clonotype. The chain is built from TRBV12-3 or TRBV12-4 and TRBJ2-3; perhaps TRBD2 as D (6 bases). The V and J ends lost 2 bases and 0 bases respectively, with 12 bases between them. CDR3 length equals 16 residues. This CDR3 is CASSLWSSASTDTQYF. Here the CDR3 DNA reads TGTGCCAGCAGTTTATGGTCTAGCGCTAGCACAGATACGCAGTATTTT.

In its sample, this clonotype was seen a few times. The gene calls are TRBV5-5 and TRBJ1-2; 10 bases are shared with TRBD1. V was clipped by 3 bases and J by 1 base; unmatched bases: 0. This CDR3 has 14 amino acids. In germline, CDR1 is SGHKS, CDR2 YYEKEE (reference sequence). The CDR3 region is CASSWTGGNYGYTF. The CDR3 DNA is TGTGCCAGCAGCTGGACAGGGGGTAACTATGGCTACACCTTC.

This clonotype was seen ten or more times. The chain couples TRBV6-5 to TRBJ2-3; D is possibly TRBD1 (6 bases). CDR1 is MNHEY and CDR2 is SVGAGI in the germline V gene. V dropped 5 bases and J dropped 3 bases, with 12 bases sitting between them. The CDR3 has 14 amino acids. The CDR3 nucleotides read TGTGCCAGCAGTCTACAGGGTGGTACAGATACGCAGTATTTT. Protein product: CASSLQGGTDTQYF.

In this sample, this clonotype turned up many times. The V call is TRBV20-1, the J call TRBJ2-1; D not certain. This CDR3 region has 14 residues. CDR1 is DFQATT, CDR2 SNEGSKA, per germline (reference sequence). Trimming took off 5 bases at V and 2 bases at J, with 13 bases between the two ends. CDR3: CSADNKNAYNEQFF. The DNA of the CDR3 is TGCAGTGCTGATAATAAGAACGCCTACAATGAGCAGTTCTTC.

This clonotype was detected ten times or more. The chain recombines TRBV7-2 with TRBJ1-2, with D uncertain. Trimming pared 0 bases from V and 0 bases from J, leaving 11 bases between. Germline CDR1 and CDR2: SGHTA and FQGNSA. The CDR3 extends over 16 amino acids. This CDR3 is CASSLAGGFTNYGYTF. CDR3 DNA sequence: TGTGCCAGCAGCTTAGCCGGCGGGTTTACTAACTATGGCTACACCTTC.

There are a few counts of this clonotype. V and J are TRBV6-5 and TRBJ1-1, with 7 bases lining up with TRBD1. There are 13 residues in the CDR3. The V segment lost 10 bases and the J segment 7 bases; nucleotides outside the gene matches: 12. Per the germline V gene, CDR1 is MNHEY and CDR2 is SVGAGI. The DNA of the CDR3 is TGTGCCATTCGAGGAACAGGGGTGGGTGAAGCTTTCTTT. Translation gives CAIRGTGVGEAFF.

This clonotype has a count of ten or more. The V gene is TRBV6-5, the J gene TRBJ1-1; no clear D gene. V gave up 0 bases and J gave up 0 bases, with 11 bases separating them. CDR3 length: 16 amino acids. CDR1 and CDR2 (germline): MNHEY, SVGAGI. CDR3 sequence reads: CASSYSRQLMNTEAFF. Here the CDR3 DNA reads TGTGCCAGCAGTTACTCGCGCCAGCTCATGAACACTGAAGCTTTCTTT.

In its sample, this clonotype was seen many times. The chain employs TRBV9 and TRBJ2-2; 8 bases are shared with TRBD2. The J segment lost 4 bases and the V segment lost 7 bases, leaving 15 bases of the junction unmatched. CDR3 length equals 17 residues. Germline V gene lookup returns CDR1 SGDLS and CDR2 YYNGEE. Here the CDR3 reads CASSLSISGSGTGELFF. The CDR3 DNA sequence: TGTGCCAGCTCCCTCTCAATAAGCGGGAGCGGCACCGGGGAGCTGTTTTTT.